These 26 T cell receptor beta chains originate from one sample sequenced in a study of regulatory T cells in long-lasting Graves disease. As to time point: newly diagnosed GD, antithyroid drugs for less than 3 months. PBMC-extracted RNA yielded the TCR library. Construction of the TCR beta libraries employed iRepertoire HTBI primers in conjunction with Arm-PCR of CDR3 regions. TCRdb reprocessed the multiplex PCR reads with MiXCR, giving one entry per CDR3 protein. The data hold about 540,000 distinct CDR3 sequences, with less than 15% observed a single time. The data were also submitted as part of a second study, on T cells in Graves' hyperthyroidism and ophthalmopathy.

The sequencing used peripheral blood mononuclear cells (PBMCs), collected at new diagnosis, from a patient treated with antithyroid drugs. The receptors derive from a man aged 25-45 years with Graves disease.

Turning to this clonotype: This sequence may be a read error, since a much larger clone differs from it by one base. The chain carries TRBV6-2 or TRBV6-3 and TRBJ2-3; TRBD2 is a possible D gene (5 bases). Germline CDR1 is MNHEY and CDR2 is SVGEGT. The CDR3 spans 12 residues. The CDR3 DNA reads as TGTGCCAGCAGTTACTCCCGGGATGAGCAGTCCTTC. It yields the protein CASSYSRDEQSF.

V gene TRBV5-4 combines with J gene TRBJ2-1; D is ambiguous. V dropped 6 bases and J dropped 4 bases, with 8 bases sitting between them. Germline CDR1 is SGHNT and CDR2 is YYREEE (reference sequence). The CDR3 totals 12 residues. CDR3 in amino acids: CASKDHYNEQFF. Here the CDR3 DNA reads TGTGCCAGCAAAGACCATTACAATGAGCAGTTCTTC.

This sequence joins TRBV20-1 and TRBJ2-1, with TRBD2 identical over 9 bases. Germline V lookup: CDR1 DFQATT, CDR2 SNEGSKA (reference sequence). This CDR3 is 17 amino acids long. V shed 2 bases and J 0 bases; nucleotides not matched to a gene: 8. The CDR3: CSARTPSGRTSYNEQFF. The CDR3 DNA sequence: TGCAGTGCTAGAACCCCCAGCGGGAGGACCTCCTACAATGAGCAGTTCTTC.

This clonotype was seen repeatedly, ten times or more. J is TRBJ1-6 and V is TRBV11-2, with D possibly TRBD1 on 5 matching bases. CDR1 is SGHAT, CDR2 FQNNGV, per germline. This CDR3 comprises 16 residues. Trimming shortened V by 6 bases and J by 4 bases, and 16 bases separated the two germline ends. CDR3 residues: CASSPKPGMYNSPLHF. The CDR3, as DNA: TGTGCCAGCAGTCCAAAACCAGGGATGTATAATTCACCCCTCCACTTT.

This clonotype was counted ten times or more. This chain uses TRBV20-1 with TRBJ1-1; D is uncertain. Looked up from germline, CDR1 is DFQATT and CDR2 is SNEGSKA (reference sequence). V lost 3 bases to trimming and J lost 2 bases, with 13 bases between them. This CDR3 has 14 amino acids. The chain's CDR3 is CSARSRMSNTEAFF. For the CDR3, the DNA is TGCAGTGCTAGGTCCCGGATGAGTAACACTGAAGCTTTCTTT.

V usage is TRBV20-1 and J usage is TRBJ2-1; the D gene could be TRBD1 or TRBD2 (5 bases each). The V gene lost 3 bases and the J gene lost 6 bases, with 15 bases spanning the gap. This CDR3 is built from 14 residues. The V gene's germline CDR1 is DFQATT and CDR2 SNEGSKA (reference sequence). The CDR3, as DNA: TGCAGTGCTAGGGACGTCCAGGGAGCCAATGAGCAGTTCTTC. It yields the protein CSARDVQGANEQFF.

This chain links TRBV6-4 with TRBJ1-6; D is ambiguous. CDR1 and CDR2 (germline): MRHNA, SNTAGT. The CDR3 has 16 amino acids. Trimming removed 5 bases at V and 9 bases at J, with 20 bases between. CDR3 loop: CASSYKSKGPASPLHF. DNA of the CDR3: TGTGCCAGCAGTTACAAGAGTAAAGGTCCGGCTTCACCCCTCCACTTT.

This clonotype was recorded at least ten times. The chain recombines TRBV27 with TRBJ2-5; D remains ambiguous. CDR3 length equals 11 residues. Trimming left V 8 bases short and J 11 bases short, with 15 bases between. Looked up from germline, CDR1 is MNHEY and CDR2 is SMNVEV (reference sequence). Here the CDR3 reads CASGSGPFQYF. CDR3 nucleotides: TGTGCCAGCGGATCCGGACCCTTTCAGTACTTC.

Ten or more counts support this clonotype. V and J are TRBV2 and TRBJ2-3; D remains unclear. The CDR3 spans 13 residues. The V and J ends lost 4 bases and 9 bases respectively, with 14 bases between them. Germline CDR1 SNHLY, CDR2 FYNNEI. DNA of the CDR3: TGTGCCAGCAGTGGGTCGGACCAGACGACGCAGTATTTT. Amino acid sequence: CASSGSDQTTQYF. The variable domain in full, completed from reference TRBV2 and TRBJ2-3, reads EPEVTQTPSHQVTQMGQEVILRCVPISNHLYFYWYRQILGQKVEFLVSFYNNEISEKSEIFDDQFSVERPDGSNFTLKIRSTKLEDSAMYFCASSGSDQTTQYFGPGTRLTVL.

In its sample, this clonotype was seen many times. V usage is TRBV5-1 and J usage is TRBJ1-1; 9 bases match TRBD1. The CDR3 runs 15 residues. Germline values: CDR1 SGHRS, CDR2 YFSETQ. With V trimmed by 5 bases and J by 1 base, 6 bases remained unmatched. CDR3 coding DNA: TGCGCCAGCAGTCAGAACAGGGGGCAGAACACTGAAGCTTTCTTT. This encodes CASSQNRGQNTEAFF. The variable domain in full, with the rest retrieved from reference TRBV5-1 and TRBJ1-1, is KAGVTQTPRYLIKTRGQQVTLSCSPISGHRSVSWYQQTPGQGLQFLFEYFSETQRNKGNFPGRFSGRQFSNSRSEMNVSTLELGDSALYLCASSQNRGQNTEAFFGQGTRLTVV.

The genes are TRBV5-5 and TRBJ2-1, with D maybe TRBD2 (5 bases). V was cut by 1 base and J by 6 bases, with 14 bases left in between. The CDR3 extends over 15 amino acids. Germline CDR1 is SGHKS and CDR2 is YYEKEE (reference sequence). This CDR3 reads CASSLSLAELNEQFF. CDR3 DNA: TGTGCCAGCAGCTTGAGTCTAGCTGAGCTCAATGAGCAGTTCTTC.

This clonotype was observed at least ten times. The chain links TRBV5-1 to TRBJ2-2; 10 bases are shared with TRBD1. Per germline, CDR1 SGHRS and CDR2 YFSETQ. V lost 6 bases, J lost 4 bases, and 6 bases stayed unmatched. The CDR3 is made up of 15 amino acids. CDR3 sequence reads: CASTQTGGSTGELFF. In DNA form, the CDR3 reads TGCGCCAGCACCCAGACAGGGGGCTCCACCGGGGAGCTGTTTTTT. The full variable domain, completed using reference TRBV5-1 and TRBJ2-2, is KAGVTQTPRYLIKTRGQQVTLSCSPISGHRSVSWYQQTPGQGLQFLFEYFSETQRNKGNFPGRFSGRQFSNSRSEMNVSTLELGDSALYLCASTQTGGSTGELFFGEGSRLTVL.

This clonotype was observed many times. The chain recombines TRBV19 with TRBJ2-2; D not resolved. Germline CDR1 LNHDA, CDR2 SQIVND (reference sequence). This CDR3 spans 16 amino acids. V lost 3 bases and J lost 5, with 16 bases in between. CDR3 nucleotides: TGTGCCAGTAGTATCATCCCCGGTGGCCGAACCGGGGAGCTGTTTTTT. This codes for CASSIIPGGRTGELFF.

Many counts were recorded for this clonotype. The V call is TRBV2, the J call TRBJ2-4; tentatively, D is TRBD1 (6 bases). The V end was cut by 6 bases, the J end by 4 bases, with 16 bases between. This CDR3 is built from 15 residues. Germline-derived CDR1 and CDR2 are SNHLY and FYNNEI. CDR3 residues: CASREDSYMKNIQYF. CDR3 in DNA: TGTGCCAGCAGAGAGGACAGCTACATGAAAAACATTCAGTACTTC.

The chain carries TRBV4-2 and TRBJ1-4; D not certain. The germline V gene has CDR1 LGHNA and CDR2 YNFKEQ. V was shortened by 1 base and J by 1 base, with 7 bases between the two germline ends. This CDR3 is built from 15 residues. The CDR3 nucleotides are TGTGCCAGCAGCCAAGCCTGGGGAACTAATGAAAAACTGTTTTTT. Encoded protein: CASSQAWGTNEKLFF.

Points on this clonotype: This may be a read error: a much more frequent sequence differs by one nucleotide. The V gene is TRBV12-3 or TRBV12-4, the J gene TRBJ2-3, with D perhaps matching TRBD1 or TRBD2 (7 bases each). This CDR3 region has 15 residues. As DNA, the CDR3 is TGTGCCAGCTGTTTGGGGGGGACAGACACAGATACGCAGTATTTT. Amino acid sequence: CASCLGGTDTDTQYF.

This clonotype was detected ten times or more. J is TRBJ2-5 and V is TRBV12-3 or TRBV12-4; D is possibly TRBD1 or TRBD2 (5 bases each). This CDR3 contains 14 residues. Trimming removed 6 bases at V and 5 bases at J, with 16 bases between. The CDR3 sequence is CASSRYRDGETQYF. As DNA, the CDR3 is TGTGCCAGCAGCCGATACCGGGACGGGGAGACCCAGTACTTC.

V usage is TRBV7-9 and J usage is TRBJ1-6; D gene uncertain. Germline CDR1 is SEHNR and CDR2 is FQNEAQ (reference sequence). V was clipped by 8 bases and J by 4 bases, with 12 bases between them. The CDR3 consists of 14 residues. The CDR3 region has the DNA TGTGCCAGCGTAAACACGGCGTATAATTCACCCCTCCACTTT. Protein sequence: CASVNTAYNSPLHF.

The genes are TRBV3-1 and TRBJ1-2; 7 positions match TRBD1. The germline V gene has CDR1 LGHDT and CDR2 YNNKEL (reference sequence). The CDR3 totals 17 residues. The V and J ends lost 1 base and 7 bases, in that order; junction bases with no gene match: 15. The CDR3 loop is CASSQVYRGFLSSGYTF. The CDR3 DNA sequence: TGTGCCAGCAGCCAAGTCTACAGGGGCTTTTTGTCGAGTGGCTACACCTTC. Full variable domain (rest looked up from reference TRBV3-1 and TRBJ1-2): DTAVSQTPKYLVTQMGNDKSIKCEQNLGHDTMYWYKQDSKKFLKIMFSYNNKELIINETVPNRFSPKSPDKAHLNLHINSLELGDSAVYFCASSQVYRGFLSSGYTFGSGTRLTVV.

In this sample, this clonotype turned up a few times. The chain links TRBV20-1 to TRBJ1-2; D might be TRBD1 (6 bases). Germline assignment: CDR1 DFQATT and CDR2 SNEGSKA (reference sequence). V gave up 1 base and J gave up 6 bases, with 12 bases separating them. The length of the CDR3 is 13 residues. This chain's CDR3 is CSARVGGADGYTF. CDR3 sequence (DNA): TGCAGTGCTAGAGTGGGGGGGGCGGATGGCTACACCTTC.

The table lists this clonotype with many counts. The V call is TRBV15, the J call TRBJ2-5, with D perhaps TRBD2 (6 bases). The CDR3 spans 15 residues. Germline lookup yields CDR1 LNHNV and CDR2 YYDKDF (reference sequence). Trimming shortened V by 0 bases and J by 5 bases, and 13 bases separated the two germline ends. This CDR3 reads CATSRDFGGGETQYF. CDR3 in DNA: TGTGCCACCAGCAGAGATTTCGGGGGTGGGGAGACCCAGTACTTC.

This chain joins TRBV6-1 and TRBJ2-2; D is perhaps TRBD2 (6 bases). Germline CDR1 MNHNS, CDR2 SASEGT. Trimming stripped 6 bases from V and 1 base from J, with 15 bases between. The CDR3 totals 16 residues. CDR3 DNA sequence: TGTGCCAGCAGACCAACCGGGACTCTGAACACCGGGGAGCTGTTTTTT. This gives the protein CASRPTGTLNTGELFF.

J is TRBJ1-2 and V is TRBV10-3; TRBD1 aligns across 8 bases. This CDR3 is built from 13 residues. V was clipped by 3 bases and J by 7 bases; unmatched bases: 4. The germline V gene has CDR1 ENHRY and CDR2 SYGVKD. CDR3 nucleotides: TGTGCCATCAGTGAACAGGGGGGATCTGGCTACACCTTC. It is translated as CAISEQGGSGYTF.

The table lists this clonotype with a count of one. The gene calls are TRBV29-1 and TRBJ2-5; 8 nucleotides line up with TRBD2. Germline V CDR1 and CDR2: SQVTM, ANQGSEA. The CDR3 contains 13 residues. Trimming cost V 7 bases and J 5 bases; bases outside gene matches: 9. The DNA for the CDR3 is TGCAGCGCCGTAGCGGGACCGAGGGAGACCCAGTACTTC. Translated: CSAVAGPRETQYF.

This chain links TRBV10-3 with TRBJ1-6; D ambiguous. With 3 bases removed from V and 0 bases from J, the gap between germline ends came to 9 bases. CDR1 is ENHRY, CDR2 SYGVKD, per germline. CDR3 length: 16 residues. The CDR3 DNA follows: TGTGCCATCAGTGACTCCCTGAGCTCCTATAATTCACCCCTCCACTTT. This gives the protein CAISDSLSSYNSPLHF.

This clonotype was detected ten times or more. J is TRBJ2-1 and V is TRBV11-3; TRBD2 might be the D (5 bases). V was cut by 1 base and J by 7 bases, with 23 bases left in between. The CDR3 runs 18 residues. Per the germline V gene, CDR1 is SGHNT and CDR2 is YENEEA. CDR3 in amino acids: CASSLGAIRARGSNEQFF. The DNA of the CDR3 is TGTGCCAGCAGCTTAGGGGCGATTAGGGCACGGGGAAGTAATGAGCAGTTCTTC.